These 29 T cell receptor beta chains came from one sample sequenced in a study of T cells in Graves' hyperthyroidism and ophthalmopathy. RNA transcripts were the template for amplifying TCR beta CDR3 regions. The study used the HTBI primer set for a first-round RT-PCR of the TCR CDR3. TCRdb passed the multiplex PCR reads through MiXCR, listing each CDR3 protein once. The repertoire includes some 570,000 distinct CDR3 sequences, 17% of them detected once, and 15% to 20% sits in the top ten. Sequencing was carried out using blood. All receptors come from a woman aged 18-29 years with Graves' ophthalmopathy.

This clonotype has ten or more counts. The rearrangement links TRBV7-3 to TRBJ2-3; TRBD2 is a possible D gene (5 bases). The CDR3 runs 15 residues. The V gene's germline CDR1 is SGHTA and CDR2 FQGTGA. V lost 5 bases to trimming and J lost 1 base, with 13 bases between them. The CDR3 spells CASSLGLVGTDTQYF. The DNA for the CDR3 is TGTGCCAGCAGCCTCGGACTTGTCGGCACAGATACGCAGTATTTT. The full variable domain, its missing parts supplied by reference TRBV7-3 and TRBJ2-3, is GAGVSQTPSNKVTEKGKYVELRCDPISGHTALYWYRQSLGQGPEFLIYFQGTGAADDSGLPNDRFFAVRPEGSVSTLKIQRTERGDSAVYLCASSLGLVGTDTQYFGPGTRLTVL.

This rearrangement joins TRBV6-1 to TRBJ2-7; 10 positions match TRBD2. Germline lookup yields CDR1 MNHNS and CDR2 SASEGT. With V trimmed by 6 bases and J by 0 bases, 5 bases remained unmatched. The CDR3 is 15 residues long. This CDR3 reads CASRRKREGSYEQYF. CDR3 coding DNA: TGTGCCAGCAGACGGAAGCGGGAGGGCTCCTACGAGCAGTACTTC.

This clonotype was seen ten or more times. The genes are TRBV15 and TRBJ2-3, with 14 bases fitting TRBD2. In germline, CDR1 is LNHNV, CDR2 YYDKDF (reference sequence). The CDR3 extends over 16 amino acids. V lost 3 bases to trimming and J lost 2 bases; unmatched junction nucleotides: 1. The chain's CDR3 is CATSRTSGGVTDTQYF. The CDR3 nucleotides are TGTGCCACCAGCAGGACTAGCGGGGGGGTCACAGATACGCAGTATTTT.

The chain is built from TRBV20-1 and TRBJ2-7; 12 nucleotides line up with TRBD2. Germline trimming cut 0 bases from V and 6 bases from J; bases unmatched to any gene: 9. The CDR3 runs 16 residues. Germline CDR1 is DFQATT and CDR2 is SNEGSKA (reference sequence). The CDR3 sequence: CSARDLSTSGSPEQYF. The CDR3, as DNA: TGCAGTGCTAGAGACCTATCGACTAGCGGGAGCCCCGAGCAGTACTTC.

Ten or more counts support this clonotype. The rearrangement joins TRBV12-3 or TRBV12-4 to TRBJ2-1; 14 nucleotides agree with TRBD2. Unmatched junction bases numbered 8, after V lost 5 bases and J lost 8 bases. This CDR3 comprises 16 residues. CDR3 protein: CASSAPGLAGEDEQFF. The CDR3 DNA follows: TGTGCCAGCAGTGCCCCGGGACTAGCGGGAGAGGATGAGCAGTTCTTC.

This clonotype was seen at least ten times. V and J are TRBV28 and TRBJ1-1, with 7 bases fitting TRBD1. The CDR3 contains 15 residues. Germline values: CDR1 MDHEN, CDR2 SYDVKM. The ends lost 3 bases at V and 1 base at J; junction bases unmatched: 5. CDR3: CASSFTQGWNTEAFF. The CDR3 DNA follows: TGTGCCAGCAGTTTTACACAGGGGTGGAACACTGAAGCTTTCTTT.

This clonotype came up many times. This rearrangement joins TRBV28 to TRBJ2-7, with D possibly being TRBD1 (6 bases). Deletions cut 6 bases from V and 0 bases from J, with 15 bases between. From germline, CDR1 is MDHEN and CDR2 SYDVKM. This CDR3 has 15 amino acids. CDR3 sequence (DNA): TGTGCCAGCAGGGAACAGGGCCCGTCCTCCTACGAGCAGTACTTC. Amino acid sequence: CASREQGPSSYEQYF.

This clonotype appeared a few times. V gene TRBV6-1 combines with J gene TRBJ2-2, with 8 bases fitting TRBD1. Losses at the gene ends were 6 bases for V and 6 bases for J; bases not matched to a gene: 12. CDR1 and CDR2 (germline): MNHNS, SASEGT. The CDR3 loop spans 16 amino acids. The CDR3, as DNA: TGTGCCAGCAGCCGTCCGCCCCTACAGGGGGCCGGGGAGCTGTTTTTT. Protein sequence: CASSRPPLQGAGELFF.

The chain carries TRBV19 and TRBJ2-5, with 9 bases lining up with TRBD2. Trimming cost V 5 bases and J 4 bases; bases outside gene matches: 8. Germline assignment: CDR1 LNHDA and CDR2 SQIVND (reference sequence). The CDR3 consists of 15 residues. As DNA, the CDR3 is TGTGCCAGTAGTCCGGGTAGCGGGGGTTCAGAGACCCAGTACTTC. Translation: CASSPGSGGSETQYF.

The chain uses TRBV6-2 or TRBV6-3 and TRBJ2-7; D remains unclear. The CDR3 has 13 amino acids. V lost 0 bases to trimming and J lost 7 bases, with 10 bases between them. Germline V gene sequence: CDR1 MNHEY, CDR2 SVGEGT. The CDR3 spells CASSYSLPVEQYF. CDR3 nucleotides: TGTGCCAGCAGTTACTCGTTACCGGTTGAGCAGTACTTC.

A remark on this clonotype: A read error may account for a junction end that differs from germline. V and J are TRBV7-7 and TRBJ2-5; 8 positions match TRBD2. Per the germline V gene, CDR1 is SSHAT and CDR2 is FNYEAQ (reference sequence). This CDR3 has 15 amino acids. In DNA form, the CDR3 reads TGTGCTAGCAGCCTTACTCCGGGGGGGCAAGAGACCCAGTACTTC. The encoded protein is CASSLTPGGQETQYF.

V is TRBV4-2 and J is TRBJ1-5, with TRBD1 matching over 7 bases. V dropped 1 base and J dropped 2; count of bases not matched to a gene: 2. This CDR3 has 15 amino acids. Looked up from germline, CDR1 is LGHNA and CDR2 is YNFKEQ. The CDR3 DNA reads TGTGCCAGCAGCCAAGTCGACAGGGGCAATCAGCCCCAGCATTTT. This encodes CASSQVDRGNQPQHF.

This clonotype showed up just once. The chain combines TRBV19 with TRBJ1-1, with D uncertain. This CDR3 contains 14 residues. Germline V lookup: CDR1 LNHDA, CDR2 SQIVND (reference sequence). V lost 1 base to trimming and J lost 5 bases, with 11 bases between them. CDR3 residues: CASSIAVLGTEAFF. In nucleotides, the CDR3 is TGTGCCAGTAGTATAGCCGTACTAGGGACTGAAGCTTTCTTT.

This chain links TRBV10-3 with TRBJ2-1; 14 nucleotides line up with TRBD2. The CDR3 is made up of 19 amino acids. V was clipped by 0 bases and J by 3 bases; unmatched bases: 7. Germline V CDR1 and CDR2: ENHRY, SYGVKD. CDR3 amino acids: CAISESWGLAGEDYNEQFF. The DNA for the CDR3 is TGTGCCATCAGTGAGTCCTGGGGACTAGCGGGAGAAGACTACAATGAGCAGTTCTTC.

Concerning this clonotype: Given a much more abundant clone one base away, this may be a read error. This chain connects TRBV20-1 to TRBJ2-3; D is undetermined. The CDR3 is 12 residues long. Germline CDR1 DFQATT, CDR2 SNEGSKA (reference sequence). Between the trimmed V and J ends, which lost 4 bases and 3 bases, there was a span of 8 bases. The CDR3: CSATQQTDTQYF. CDR3 in DNA: TGCAGTGCTACCCAACAAACAGATACGCAGTATTTT.

This clonotype was counted between two and nine times. V usage is TRBV6-1 and J usage is TRBJ2-1; D is ambiguous. The CDR3 covers 15 residues. CDR1 MNHNS and CDR2 SASEGT come from the germline V gene. The germline V and J ends were trimmed by 3 bases and 7 bases, with 16 bases remaining between them. The DNA of the CDR3 is TGTGCCAGCAGTGAGAGGAGCCCCGCGGCAAATGAGCAGTTCTTC. Its protein product is CASSERSPAANEQFF.

This clonotype appeared a few times. The chain recombines TRBV30 with TRBJ2-1; D may be TRBD1 or TRBD2 (5 bases each). Per germline, CDR1 GTSNPN and CDR2 SVGIG (reference sequence). The CDR3 covers 12 residues. The germline V and J ends were trimmed by 5 bases and 9 bases, with 14 bases remaining between them. The chain's CDR3 is CAWVGDTGEQFF. DNA for the CDR3: TGTGCCTGGGTGGGGGATACGGGTGAGCAGTTCTTC.

In this sample, this clonotype turned up a few times. The rearrangement links TRBV11-2 to TRBJ2-7; 8 nucleotides agree with TRBD1. Germline CDR1 SGHAT, CDR2 FQNNGV. With 5 bases clipped from V and 3 bases from J, the junction kept 9 bases outside the gene matches. The CDR3 is 15 residues long. CDR3 nucleotide sequence: TGTGCCAGCAGCCAAACCGGGACAGGAATCTACGAGCAGTACTTC. The encoded protein is CASSQTGTGIYEQYF.

This clonotype was counted many times. This rearrangement joins TRBV30 to TRBJ1-2; D is undetermined. Germline loops: CDR1 GTSNPN, CDR2 SVGIG (reference sequence). The CDR3 is made up of 14 amino acids. V shed 0 bases and J shed 1 base, with 9 bases lying between them. The DNA of the CDR3 is TGTGCCTGGAGTGTGGGAGAGCTTAACTATGGCTACACCTTC. This sequence encodes CAWSVGELNYGYTF.

In this sample, this clonotype turned up a few times. The J gene is TRBJ2-2, the V gene TRBV6-5, with unresolved D. The CDR3 extends over 17 amino acids. The V end was cut by 0 bases, the J end by 0 bases, with 11 bases between. CDR1 and CDR2 from the germline V gene are MNHEY and SVGAGI. The CDR3 sequence: CASSYSVAYANTGELFF. In DNA, the CDR3 is TGTGCCAGCAGTTACTCGGTGGCCTACGCGAACACCGGGGAGCTGTTTTTT.

This clonotype was detected ten times or more. This chain connects TRBV12-3 or TRBV12-4 to TRBJ2-1; D unresolved. CDR3 length: 11 amino acids. V lost 6 bases to trimming and J lost 6 bases, with 6 bases between them. CDR3 region: CASSQGNEQFF. DNA for the CDR3: TGTGCCAGCAGCCAAGGCAATGAGCAGTTCTTC.

Only a few counts were recorded for this clonotype. The chain uses TRBV7-6 and TRBJ1-1; TRBD1 matches 7 bases. The length of the CDR3 is 15 residues. Per germline, CDR1 SGHVS and CDR2 FNYEAQ. Trimming took 5 bases from V and 0 from J; bases not matched to a gene: 6. CDR3 residues: CASSGSQGVNTEAFF. CDR3 DNA: TGTGCCAGCAGCGGCTCCCAGGGGGTGAACACTGAAGCTTTCTTT. Variable domain in full (rest from reference TRBV7-6 and TRBJ1-1): GAGVSQSPRYKVTKRGQDVALRCDPISGHVSLYWYRQALGQGPEFLTYFNYEAQQDKSGLPNDRFSAERPEGSISTLTIQRTEQRDSAMYRCASSGSQGVNTEAFFGQGTRLTVV.

This clonotype was detected only a few times. This sequence joins TRBV28 and TRBJ2-2; 10 positions agree with TRBD1. The CDR3 contains 19 residues. From germline, CDR1 is MDHEN and CDR2 SYDVKM. Trimming removed 3 bases from V and 1 base from J; junction bases left unmatched: 11. CDR3 residues: CASSLIGWTGGGNTGELFF. The CDR3 nucleotides are TGTGCCAGCAGTTTGATTGGGTGGACAGGGGGGGGGAACACCGGGGAGCTGTTTTTT.

This chain uses TRBV14 with TRBJ1-2; possibly TRBD1 for D (5 bases). Trimming removed 5 bases at V and 2 bases at J, with 15 bases between. Germline loops: CDR1 SGHDN, CDR2 FVKESK. This CDR3 is built from 15 residues. The CDR3 loop is CASSYNRFPNYGYTF. The DNA of the CDR3 is TGTGCCAGCAGCTACAACAGGTTCCCCAACTATGGCTACACCTTC.

For this clonotype: One base away lies a much larger clone, so this may be a sequencing read error. The chain links TRBV20-1 to TRBJ2-7, with D possibly matching TRBD1 (6 bases). The CDR3 spans 16 residues. Germline CDR1 and CDR2: DFQATT and SNEGSKA (reference sequence). This chain's CDR3 is CSASDTGQGISCEQYF. CDR3 DNA sequence: TGCAGTGCTAGTGATACGGGGCAGGGGATCTCCTGCGAGCAGTACTTC.

This clonotype occurred many times. This sequence joins TRBV7-3 and TRBJ1-1, with D possibly being TRBD1 (6 bases). Germline-derived CDR1 and CDR2 are SGHTA and FQGTGA. V lost 5 bases and J 1 base, leaving 11 bases between the germline ends. CDR3 size: 14 residues. In nucleotides, the CDR3 is TGTGCCAGCAGCGCGGGACACCAGAACACTGAAGCTTTCTTT. Amino acids: CASSAGHQNTEAFF.

This clonotype was detected only a few times. A junction boundary mismatches the germline segment, possibly from a read error. This rearrangement joins TRBV11-1 to TRBJ2-2; 9 positions match TRBD2. This CDR3 region has 15 residues. The germline gives CDR1 SGHAT, CDR2 FQDESV (reference sequence). The CDR3 region has the DNA TGTGCCAGCAGCTTTGCAAGCGGGAGGACCGGAGAGCTGTTTTTT. Protein: CASSFASGRTGELFF.

This clonotype came up a few times. This chain links TRBV6-1 with TRBJ1-1, with D unresolved. The V gene's germline CDR1 is MNHNS and CDR2 SASEGT. CDR3 length: 13 residues. Trimming removed 6 bases at V and 3 bases at J, with 11 bases between. This CDR3 reads CASRPKGYTEAFF. The CDR3 DNA is TGTGCCAGCAGGCCTAAGGGCTACACTGAAGCTTTCTTT.

J is TRBJ1-5 and V is TRBV20-1; weak D call: TRBD1 (5 bases). From germline, CDR1 is DFQATT and CDR2 SNEGSKA (reference sequence). The CDR3 length is 14 residues. Trimming took 1 base from V and 1 from J, leaving 8 bases between them. In DNA form, the CDR3 reads TGCAGTGCTAGAGGGGGGTCCAGCAATCAGCCCCAGCATTTT. It translates to CSARGGSSNQPQHF.